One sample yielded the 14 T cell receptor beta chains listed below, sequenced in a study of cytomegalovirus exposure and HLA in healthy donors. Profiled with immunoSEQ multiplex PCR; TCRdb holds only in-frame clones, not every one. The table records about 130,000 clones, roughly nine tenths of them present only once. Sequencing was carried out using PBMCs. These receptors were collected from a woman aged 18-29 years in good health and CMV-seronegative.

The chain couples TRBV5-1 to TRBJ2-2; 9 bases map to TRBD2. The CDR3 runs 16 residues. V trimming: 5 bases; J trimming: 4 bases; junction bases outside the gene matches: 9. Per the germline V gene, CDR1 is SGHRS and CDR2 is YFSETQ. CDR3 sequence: CASRLSSGAFTGELFF. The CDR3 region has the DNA TGCGCCAGCAGGCTATCTAGCGGGGCATTCACCGGGGAGCTGTTTTTT.

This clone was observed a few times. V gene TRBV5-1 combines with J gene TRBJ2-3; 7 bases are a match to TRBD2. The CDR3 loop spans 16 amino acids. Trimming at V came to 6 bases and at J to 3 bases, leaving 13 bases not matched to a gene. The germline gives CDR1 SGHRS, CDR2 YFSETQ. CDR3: CASIDVTSTPTDTQYF. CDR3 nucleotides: TGCGCCAGCATCGACGTGACTAGCACGCCGACAGATACGCAGTATTTT.

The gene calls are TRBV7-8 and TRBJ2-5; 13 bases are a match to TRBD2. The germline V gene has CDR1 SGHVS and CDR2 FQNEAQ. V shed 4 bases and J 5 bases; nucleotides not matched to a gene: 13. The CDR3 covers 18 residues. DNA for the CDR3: TGTGCCAGCAGCTCTTCCGGGACTAGCGGGACTAACTGGGAGACCCAGTACTTC. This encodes CASSSSGTSGTNWETQYF.

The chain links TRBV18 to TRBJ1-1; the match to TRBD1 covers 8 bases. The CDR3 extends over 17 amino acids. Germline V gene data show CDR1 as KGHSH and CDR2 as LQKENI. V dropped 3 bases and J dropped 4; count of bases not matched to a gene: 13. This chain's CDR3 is CASSPRQGAISGTEAFF. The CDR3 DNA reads TGTGCCAGCTCACCTAGGCAGGGGGCGATTAGTGGCACTGAAGCTTTCTTT.

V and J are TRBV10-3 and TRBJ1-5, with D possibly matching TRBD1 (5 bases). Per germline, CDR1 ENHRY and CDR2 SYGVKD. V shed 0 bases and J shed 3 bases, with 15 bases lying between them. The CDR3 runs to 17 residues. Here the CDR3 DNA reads TGTGCCATCAGTGAGTCCTTCGGAGGGACGGTCAATCAGCCCCAGCATTTT. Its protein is CAISESFGGTVNQPQHF.

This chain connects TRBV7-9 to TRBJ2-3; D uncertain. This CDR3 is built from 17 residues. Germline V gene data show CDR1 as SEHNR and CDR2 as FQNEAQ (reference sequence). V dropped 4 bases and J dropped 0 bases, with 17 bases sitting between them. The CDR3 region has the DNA TGTGCCAGCAGCTCCCCCTTATGGAGCACTAGCACAGATACGCAGTATTTT. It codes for CASSSPLWSTSTDTQYF. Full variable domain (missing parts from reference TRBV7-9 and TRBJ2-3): DTGVSQNPRHKITKRGQNVTFRCDPISEHNRLYWYRQTLGQGPEFLTYFQNEAQLEKSRLLSDRFSAERPKGSFSTLEIQRTEQGDSAMYLCASSSPLWSTSTDTQYFGPGTRLTVL.

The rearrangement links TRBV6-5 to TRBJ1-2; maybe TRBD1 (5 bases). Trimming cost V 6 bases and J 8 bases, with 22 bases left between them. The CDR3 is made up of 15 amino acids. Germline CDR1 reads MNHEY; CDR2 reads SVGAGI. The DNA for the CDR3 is TGTGCCAGCAGGACAGCCAGAACCGGGACTGGGGGCTACACCTTC. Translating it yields CASRTARTGTGGYTF.

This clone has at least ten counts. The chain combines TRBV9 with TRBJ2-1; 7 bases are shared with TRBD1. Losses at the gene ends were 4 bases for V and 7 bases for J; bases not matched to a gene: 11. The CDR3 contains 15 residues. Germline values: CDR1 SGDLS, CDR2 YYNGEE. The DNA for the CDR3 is TGTGCCAGCAGCCCCTTATCACAGGGGTTGAATGAGCAGTTCTTC. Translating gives CASSPLSQGLNEQFF.

The CDR3 spells CASSARTGGADTEAFF. Written as DNA, the CDR3 is TGTGCCAGCAGCGCCCGGACAGGGGGCGCGGACACTGAAGCTTTCTTT. This chain connects TRBV9 to TRBJ1-1; 11 nucleotides match TRBD1. CDR1 SGDLS and CDR2 YYNGEE come from the germline V gene. The junction had 7 bases not matched to a gene; V was cut back by 3 bases and J by 3 bases. This CDR3 has 16 residues. The entire variable domain, with the rest obtained from reference TRBV9 and TRBJ1-1, is as follows: DSGVTQTPKHLITATGQRVTLRCSPRSGDLSVYWYQQSLDQGLQFLIQYYNGEERAKGNILERFSAQQFPDLHSELNLSSLELGDSALYFCASSARTGGADTEAFFGQGTRLTVV.

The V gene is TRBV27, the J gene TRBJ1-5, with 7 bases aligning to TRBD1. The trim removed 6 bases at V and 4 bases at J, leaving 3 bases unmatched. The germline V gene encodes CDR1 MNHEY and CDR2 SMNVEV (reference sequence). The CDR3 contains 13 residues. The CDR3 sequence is CASSRGQNQPQHF. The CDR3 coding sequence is TGTGCCAGCAGCCGGGGACAGAATCAGCCCCAGCATTTT.

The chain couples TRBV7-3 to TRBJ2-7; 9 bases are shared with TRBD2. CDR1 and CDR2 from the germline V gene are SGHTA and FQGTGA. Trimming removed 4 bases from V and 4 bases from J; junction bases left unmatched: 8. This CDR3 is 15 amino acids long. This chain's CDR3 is CASSSSGTSIYEQYF. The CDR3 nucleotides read TGTGCCAGCAGCTCCTCCGGGACTAGCATATACGAGCAGTACTTC.

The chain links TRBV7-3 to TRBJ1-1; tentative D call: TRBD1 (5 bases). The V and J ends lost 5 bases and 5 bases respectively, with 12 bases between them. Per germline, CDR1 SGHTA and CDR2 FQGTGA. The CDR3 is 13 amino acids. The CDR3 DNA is TGTGCCAGCAGCCCGTGGGGGGAGACTGAAGCTTTCTTT. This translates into CASSPWGETEAFF.

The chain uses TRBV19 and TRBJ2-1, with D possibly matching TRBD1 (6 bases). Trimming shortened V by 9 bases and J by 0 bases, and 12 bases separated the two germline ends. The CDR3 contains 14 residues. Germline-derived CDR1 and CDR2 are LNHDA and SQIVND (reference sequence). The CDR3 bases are TGTGCCAGCACTGACAGGCTCTCCTACAATGAGCAGTTCTTC. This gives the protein CASTDRLSYNEQFF.

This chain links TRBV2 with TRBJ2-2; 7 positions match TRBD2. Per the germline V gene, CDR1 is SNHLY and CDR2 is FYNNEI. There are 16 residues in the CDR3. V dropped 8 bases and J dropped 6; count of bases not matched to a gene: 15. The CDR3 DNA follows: TGTGCCAGCCATCCGTCGTCCGGGGGGATCGCCGGGGAGCTGTTTTTT. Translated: CASHPSSGGIAGELFF.